This is a list of T cell receptor beta chains from one sample in a study of OX40 agonist ivuxolimab in advanced cancers. Repertoires were generated with immunoSEQ multiplex PCR, while TCRdb's copy carries only in-frame clones and drops some. The data contain over 45,000 clones, 65% to 85% of them singletons. The material was CD4+ or CD8+ T cells sorted from blood, obtained in a trial of the OX40 agonist ivuxolimab. The receptor set was obtained from an adult with an advanced solid tumor such as melanoma, head and neck, liver or kidney cancer. Each CDR3 is given with its conserved first and last residue. The D gene is left open where the match is weak. Expanded clones are given a class, and other clones once, few, many or no size at all.

>-|-|TRBV4-1|TRBJ1-4
TGCGCCAGCAGCCAGACAGAAGTTGGTGAAAAACTGTTTTTT
CASSQTEVGEKLFF
>-|-|TRBV4-3|TRBJ1-4
TGCGCCAGCAGCCAAGATTGGTCGCCGGGGGGGACAACTAATGAAAAACTGTTTTTT
CASSQDWSPGGTTNEKLFF
>-|-|TRBV5-4|TRBJ1-2
TGTGCCAGCAGCCGTCAGGGTCCTGGCTACACCTTC
CASSRQGPGYTF
>-|-|TRBV7-2|TRBJ1-2
TGTGCCAGCAGCTTAGGGCGACAGCACTATGGCTACACCTTC
CASSLGRQHYGYTF
>-|-|TRBV7-2|TRBJ1-3
TGTGCCAGCGGGGCGGATTACTCTGGAAACACCATATATTTT
CASGADYSGNTIYF
>-|-|TRBV5-1|TRBJ1-2
TGCGCCAGCAGCTTCAACAGGGATCGGGGTGGCTACACCTTC
CASSFNRDRGGYTF
>TRBD1|few|TRBV10-1|TRBJ1-1
TGCGCCAGCACCGGGGACAGGGATACATTAGAAGCTTTCTTT
CASTGDRDTLEAFF
>TRBD2|-|TRBV7-2|TRBJ2-5
TGTGCCAGCAGCTTGGTTCTAAGCCGCGGGGGGGTACAAGAGACCCAGTACTTC
CASSLVLSRGGVQETQYF
>-|-|TRBV10-3|TRBJ2-2
TGTGCCATCAAAATAGCATCGAACACCGGGGAGCTGTTTTTT
CAIKIASNTGELFF
>-|-|TRBV5-5|TRBJ2-5
TGTGCCAGCAGCTTTGGATACCAAGAGACCCAGTACTTC
CASSFGYQETQYF
>-|-|TRBV4-3|TRBJ1-2
TGCGCCAGCAGCCAAATACGTGCGGAGGACTATGGCTACACCTTC
CASSQIRAEDYGYTF
>TRBD2|-|TRBV19|TRBJ2-7
TGTGCCAGTAGTCCCGGGGGGTACGAGCAGTACTTC
CASSPGGYEQYF
>-|-|TRBV5-5|TRBJ2-3
TGTGCCAGCAGCTTGCAAAACCAGGATACGCAGTATTTT
CASSLQNQDTQYF
>TRBD2|-|TRBV7-7|TRBJ2-3
TGTGCTAGCAGCCGCGGGAGGGGGCTCACAGATACGCAGTATTTT
CASSRGRGLTDTQYF
>-|-|TRBV6-1|TRBJ2-5
TGTGCCAGCAGTGAAGGGTGGGAATGGGCCCAGTACTTC
CASSEGWEWAQYF
>TRBD1|-|TRBV4-3|TRBJ1-3
TGCGCCAGCAGCCCAAACAGGGGCCCTGGAAACACCATATATTTT
CASSPNRGPGNTIYF
>TRBD1|-|TRBV18|TRBJ1-3
TGTGCCAGCTCGCGCGCGACAGGGACAGCTGGAAACACCATATATTTT
CASSRATGTAGNTIYF
>-|-|TRBV19|TRBJ2-3
TGTGCCAGTAGTATAACAGGCCCAAGAACAGATACGCAGTATTTT
CASSITGPRTDTQYF
>TRBD2|-|TRBV9|TRBJ2-5
TGTGCCAGCAGCCCGGGACTAGCGGGGGACTTCTGGACCCAGTACTTC
CASSPGLAGDFWTQYF
>-|-|TRBV19|TRBJ1-1
TGTGCCAGTAGTATTCGGGGACAAGCAACTGAAGCTTTCTTT
CASSIRGQATEAFF
>TRBD1|few|TRBV7-9|TRBJ1-4
TGTGCCAGCAGCTTGGGACAGACTAATGAAAAACTGTTTTTT
CASSLGQTNEKLFF
>-|-|TRBV19|TRBJ1-4
TGTGCCAGTAGTATAGAGCGGGGTCTAAATGAAAAACTGTTTTTT
CASSIERGLNEKLFF
>-|-|TRBV7-3|TRBJ1-2
TGTGCCAGCAGCTTAAACGGTGGGGCAGCCCCGCTTTACACCTTC
CASSLNGGAAPLYTF
>-|few|TRBV7-8|TRBJ2-2
TGTGCCAGCAGCAAAAAGGCGGGAAAGGTTTGGACCGGGGAGCTGTTTTTT
CASSKKAGKVWTGELFF
>TRBD1|-|TRBV6-5|TRBJ1-6
TGTGCCAGCAGTTACCGGCAGGGGGATTCACCCCTCCACTTT
CASSYRQGDSPLHF
>TRBD1|-|TRBV5-1|TRBJ2-7
TGCGCCAGCAGCAGGACAGGGGGCCAATTCGGGGAGCAGTACTTC
CASSRTGGQFGEQYF
>TRBD1|-|TRBV6-1|TRBJ1-5
TGTGCCAGCAGTGAAACCGGGACAGGGCTCAATCAGCCCCAGCATTTT
CASSETGTGLNQPQHF
>-|-|TRBV2|TRBJ2-3
TGTGCCAGCAGTGTTGGGCCGGGAGATACGCAGTATTTT
CASSVGPGDTQYF
>-|-|TRBV6-5|TRBJ1-6
TGTGCCAGCAGTTACGGGACAAGTAATTCACCCCTCCACTTT
CASSYGTSNSPLHF
>TRBD1|-|TRBV7-2|TRBJ1-5
TGTGCCAGCAGCTTAGTCGGGACAGATAGCAATCAGCCCCAGCATTTT
CASSLVGTDSNQPQHF
>-|-|TRBV6-1|TRBJ2-1
TGTGCCAGCAGTTACCTTGTTGAGCAGTTCTTC
CASSYLVEQFF
>-|-|TRBV18|TRBJ2-7
TGTGCCAGCTCACCTGGAGGGGGCTCCGAGCAGTACTTC
CASSPGGGSEQYF
>TRBD2|once|TRBV6-1|TRBJ2-3
TGTGCCAGCAGTGCCCTAGCGGGCACAGATACGCAGTATTTT
CASSALAGTDTQYF
>-|-|TRBV11-2|TRBJ2-3
TGTGCCAGCAGAAGAGCCGGGGGTACGCAGTATTTT
CASRRAGGTQYF
>-|-|TRBV5-1|TRBJ2-3
TGCGCCAGCAGCTTGGAGGGGCGGGGCGGCACAGATACGCAGTATTTT
CASSLEGRGGTDTQYF
>-|-|TRBV5-6|TRBJ1-2
TGTGCCAGCAGCTTCCTAAACTATGGCTACACCTTC
CASSFLNYGYTF
>TRBD2|-|TRBV19|TRBJ2-1
TGTGCCAGTAGTCCCCCCGGGACTAGGGGGAACAATGAGCAGTTCTTC
CASSPPGTRGNNEQFF
>-|-|TRBV9|TRBJ1-3
TGTGCCAGCAGCTCCCTAGAGGGCGGTGGAAACACCATATATTTT
CASSSLEGGGNTIYF
>-|-|TRBV4-3|TRBJ1-2
TGCGCCAGCAGCCAAGTAGGGGCGAGGGATATTAACTATGGCTACACCTTC
CASSQVGARDINYGYTF
>-|-|TRBV5-4|TRBJ2-1
TGTGCCAGCAGCGAACCTAAGAGGGGCTACAATGAGCAGTTCTTC
CASSEPKRGYNEQFF
>-|-|TRBV6-5|TRBJ1-4
TGTGCCAGCAGTCCAGCCGACAGAGGAAAACTGTTTTTT
CASSPADRGKLFF
>-|few|TRBV5-1|TRBJ2-2
TGCGCCAGCAGCTTGAGCAGAGGGGAGCTGTTTTTT
CASSLSRGELFF
>-|-|TRBV7-2|TRBJ2-2
TGTGCCAGCAGCTTCTGGGCTACGAACACCGGGGAGCTGTTTTTT
CASSFWATNTGELFF